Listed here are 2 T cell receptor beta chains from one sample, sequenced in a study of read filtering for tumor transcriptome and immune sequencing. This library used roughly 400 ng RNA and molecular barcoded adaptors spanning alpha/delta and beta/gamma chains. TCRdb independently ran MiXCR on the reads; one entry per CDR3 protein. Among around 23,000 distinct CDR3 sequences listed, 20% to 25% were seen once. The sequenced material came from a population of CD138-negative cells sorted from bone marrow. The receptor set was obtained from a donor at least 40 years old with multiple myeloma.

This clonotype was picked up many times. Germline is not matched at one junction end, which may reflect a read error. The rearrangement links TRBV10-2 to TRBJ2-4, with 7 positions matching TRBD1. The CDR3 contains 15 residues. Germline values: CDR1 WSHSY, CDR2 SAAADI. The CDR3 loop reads CASSESRGQYDGVSF. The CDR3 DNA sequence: TGCGCCAGCAGTGAGTCGAGGGGACAGTACGATGGGGTGTCCTTC.

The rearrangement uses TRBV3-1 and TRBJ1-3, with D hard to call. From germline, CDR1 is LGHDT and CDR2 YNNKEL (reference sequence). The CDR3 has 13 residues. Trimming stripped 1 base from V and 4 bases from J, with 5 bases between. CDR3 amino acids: CASSQGYGNTIYF. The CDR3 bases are TGTGCCAGCAGCCAAGGGTACGGAAACACCATATATTTT.